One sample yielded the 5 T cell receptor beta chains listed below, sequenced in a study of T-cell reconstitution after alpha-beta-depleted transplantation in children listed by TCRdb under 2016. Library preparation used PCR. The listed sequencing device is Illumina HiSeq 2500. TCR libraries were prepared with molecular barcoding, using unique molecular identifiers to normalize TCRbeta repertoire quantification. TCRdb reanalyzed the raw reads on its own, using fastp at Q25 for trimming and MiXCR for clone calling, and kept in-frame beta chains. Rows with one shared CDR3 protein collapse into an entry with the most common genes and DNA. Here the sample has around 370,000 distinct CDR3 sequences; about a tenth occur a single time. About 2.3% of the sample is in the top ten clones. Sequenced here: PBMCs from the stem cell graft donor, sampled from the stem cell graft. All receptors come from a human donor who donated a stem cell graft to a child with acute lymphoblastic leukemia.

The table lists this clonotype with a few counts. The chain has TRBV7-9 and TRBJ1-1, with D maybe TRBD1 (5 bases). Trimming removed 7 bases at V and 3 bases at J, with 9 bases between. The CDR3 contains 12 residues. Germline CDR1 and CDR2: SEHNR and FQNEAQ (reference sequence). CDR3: CASKGRDTEAFF. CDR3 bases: TGTGCCAGCAAGGGGCGGGACACTGAAGCTTTCTTT.

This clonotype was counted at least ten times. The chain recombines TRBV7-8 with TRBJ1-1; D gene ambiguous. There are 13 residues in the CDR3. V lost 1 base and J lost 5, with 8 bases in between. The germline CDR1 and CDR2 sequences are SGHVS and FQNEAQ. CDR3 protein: CASSLGGETEAFF. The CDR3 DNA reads TGTGCCAGCAGCTTAGGGGGAGAAACTGAAGCTTTCTTT.

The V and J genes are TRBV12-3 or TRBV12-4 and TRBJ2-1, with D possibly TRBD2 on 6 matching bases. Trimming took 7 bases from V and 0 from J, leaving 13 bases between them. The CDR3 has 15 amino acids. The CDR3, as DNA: TGTGCCAGCAAAACCCGGGGGAGCTCCTACAATGAGCAGTTCTTC. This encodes CASKTRGSSYNEQFF.

The CDR3 DNA sequence: TGCAGTGCTAGAGACAACAGGGGGCAAGCAGATACGCAGTATTTT. It yields the protein CSARDNRGQADTQYF. The chain joins TRBV20-1 to TRBJ2-3, with 9 bases that match TRBD1. The CDR3 has 15 residues. Germline CDR1 and CDR2: DFQATT and SNEGSKA (reference sequence). Losses at the gene ends were 0 bases for V and 4 bases for J; bases not matched to a gene: 5.

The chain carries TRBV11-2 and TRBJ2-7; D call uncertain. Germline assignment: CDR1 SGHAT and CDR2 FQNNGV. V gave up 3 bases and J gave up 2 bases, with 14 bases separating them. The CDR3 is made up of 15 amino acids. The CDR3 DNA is TGTGCCAGCAGCTTGGAGCCTGGACCCACCTACGAGCAGTACTTC. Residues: CASSLEPGPTYEQYF. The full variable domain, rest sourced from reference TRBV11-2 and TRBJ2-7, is EAGVAQSPRYKIIEKRQSVAFWCNPISGHATLYWYQQILGQGPKLLIQFQNNGVVDDSQLPKDRFSAERLKGVDSTLKIQPAKLEDSAVYLCASSLEPGPTYEQYFGPGTRLTVT.